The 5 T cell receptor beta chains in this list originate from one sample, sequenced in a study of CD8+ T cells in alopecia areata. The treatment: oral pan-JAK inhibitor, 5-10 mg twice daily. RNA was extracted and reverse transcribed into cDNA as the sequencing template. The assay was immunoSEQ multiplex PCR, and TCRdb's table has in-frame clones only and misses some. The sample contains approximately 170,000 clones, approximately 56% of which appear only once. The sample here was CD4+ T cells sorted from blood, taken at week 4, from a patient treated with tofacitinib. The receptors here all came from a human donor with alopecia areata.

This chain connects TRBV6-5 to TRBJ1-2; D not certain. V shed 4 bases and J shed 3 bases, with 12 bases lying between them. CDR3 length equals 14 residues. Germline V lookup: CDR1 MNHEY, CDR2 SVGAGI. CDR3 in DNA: TGTGCCAGCAGTTCCCGGGCTCAATACTATGGCTACACCTTC. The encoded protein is CASSSRAQYYGYTF.

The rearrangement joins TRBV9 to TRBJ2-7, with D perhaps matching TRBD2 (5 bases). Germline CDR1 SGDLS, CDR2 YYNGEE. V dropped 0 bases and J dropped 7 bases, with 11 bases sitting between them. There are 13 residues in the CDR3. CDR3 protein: CASSVVGDGEQYF. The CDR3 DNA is TGTGCCAGCAGCGTAGTCGGGGATGGTGAGCAGTACTTC.

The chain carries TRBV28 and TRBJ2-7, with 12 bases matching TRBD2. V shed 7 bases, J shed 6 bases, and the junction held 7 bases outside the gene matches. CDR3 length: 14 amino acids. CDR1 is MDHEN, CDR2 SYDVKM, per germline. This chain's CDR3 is CASIASGRVGEQYF. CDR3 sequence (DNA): TGTGCCAGCATCGCTAGCGGGAGGGTAGGCGAGCAGTACTTC. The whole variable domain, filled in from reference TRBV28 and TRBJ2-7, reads DVKVTQSSRYLVKRTGEKVFLECVQDMDHENMFWYRQDPGLGLRLIYFSYDVKMKEKGDIPEGYSVSREKKERFSLILESASTNQTSMYLCASIASGRVGEQYFGPGTRLTVT.

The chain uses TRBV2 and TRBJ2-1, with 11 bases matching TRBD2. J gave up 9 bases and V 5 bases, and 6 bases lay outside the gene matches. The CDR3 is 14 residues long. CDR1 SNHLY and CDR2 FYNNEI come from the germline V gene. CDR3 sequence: CASSLTSGNSEQFF. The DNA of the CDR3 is TGTGCCAGCAGTTTGACTAGCGGGAATAGTGAGCAGTTCTTC.

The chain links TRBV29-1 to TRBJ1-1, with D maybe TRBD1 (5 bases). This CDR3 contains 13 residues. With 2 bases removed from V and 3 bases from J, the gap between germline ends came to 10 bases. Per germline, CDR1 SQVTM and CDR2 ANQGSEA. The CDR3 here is CSVESGPDTEAFF. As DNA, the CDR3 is TGCAGCGTTGAATCGGGGCCGGACACTGAAGCTTTCTTT. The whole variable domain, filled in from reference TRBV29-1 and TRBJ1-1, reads SAVISQKPSRDICQRGTSLTIQCQVDSQVTMMFWYRQQPGQSLTLIATANQGSEATYESGFVIDKFPISRPNLTFSTLTVSNMSPEDSSIYLCSVESGPDTEAFFGQGTRLTVV.